The clone carrying this T cell receptor (beta chain) occurred a few times. Antigen: not known. This record belongs to a study of cytomegalovirus exposure and HLA in healthy donors. Study-wide findings and caveats: Common viral pathogens seemed to be connected with several of the most significant clusters, according to a later analysis. Associated with cytomegalovirus, according to the listing, were around 160 TCR beta chains. Reports state that TCR beta sequences accurately predicted most subjects' HLA-A and HLA-B alleles. Published work reported that the classifier diagnosed cytomegalovirus status with high specificity and sensitivity.

V lost 3 bases to trimming and J lost 2 bases, with 13 bases between them. The germline gives CDR1 MNHEY, CDR2 SMNVEV (reference sequence). This CDR3 is 15 amino acids long. The PCR was carried out with 60 Vbeta primers and 13 Jbeta primers. The method was immunoSEQ multiplex PCR; TCRdb's version includes in-frame clones alone and lacks a portion of them. The sample shows fewer than 200,000 clones, about 90% of them seen only once. The chain couples TRBV27 to TRBJ1-1; no clear D. The material sequenced was PBMCs. This TCR derives from a girl under two years old in good health and CMV-seronegative. Here the CDR3 reads CASSFGRSVNTEAFF. The CDR3 nucleotides are TGTGCCAGCAGTTTTGGCAGGTCGGTAAACACTGAAGCTTTCTTT.